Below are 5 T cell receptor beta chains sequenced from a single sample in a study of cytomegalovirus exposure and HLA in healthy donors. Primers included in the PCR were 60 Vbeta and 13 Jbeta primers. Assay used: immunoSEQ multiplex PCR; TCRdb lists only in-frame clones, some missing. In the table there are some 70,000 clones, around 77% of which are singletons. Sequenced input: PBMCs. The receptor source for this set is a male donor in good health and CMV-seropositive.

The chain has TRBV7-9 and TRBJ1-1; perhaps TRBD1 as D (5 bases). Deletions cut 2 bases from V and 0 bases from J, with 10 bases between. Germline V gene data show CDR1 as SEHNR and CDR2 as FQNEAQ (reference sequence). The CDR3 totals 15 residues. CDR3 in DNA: TGTGCCAGCAGCTTATTGGCAGGGCTGAACACTGAAGCTTTCTTT. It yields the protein CASSLLAGLNTEAFF.

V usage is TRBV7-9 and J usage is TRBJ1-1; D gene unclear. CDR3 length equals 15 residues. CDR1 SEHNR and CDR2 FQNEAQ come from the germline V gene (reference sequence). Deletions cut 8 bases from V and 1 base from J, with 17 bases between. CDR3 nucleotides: TGTGCCAGCTATCTCCGGTGGGCCCGGAACACTGAAGCTTTCTTT. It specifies CASYLRWARNTEAFF. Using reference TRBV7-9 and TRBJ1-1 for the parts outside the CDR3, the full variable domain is DTGVSQNPRHKITKRGQNVTFRCDPISEHNRLYWYRQTLGQGPEFLTYFQNEAQLEKSRLLSDRFSAERPKGSFSTLEIQRTEQGDSAMYLCASYLRWARNTEAFFGQGTRLTVV.

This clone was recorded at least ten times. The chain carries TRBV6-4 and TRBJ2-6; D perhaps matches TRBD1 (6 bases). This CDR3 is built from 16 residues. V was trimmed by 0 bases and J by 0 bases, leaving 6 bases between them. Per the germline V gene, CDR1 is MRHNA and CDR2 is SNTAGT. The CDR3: CASSDSGGSGANVLTF. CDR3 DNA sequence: TGTGCCAGCAGTGACTCAGGGGGCTCTGGGGCCAACGTCCTGACTTTC.

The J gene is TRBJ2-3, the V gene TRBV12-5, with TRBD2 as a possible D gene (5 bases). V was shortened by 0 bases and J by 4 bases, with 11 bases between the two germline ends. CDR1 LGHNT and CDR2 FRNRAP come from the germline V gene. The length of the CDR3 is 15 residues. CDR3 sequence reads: CASGLVRASSDTQYF. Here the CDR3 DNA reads TGTGCTAGTGGTTTGGTACGGGCTAGCTCAGATACGCAGTATTTT.

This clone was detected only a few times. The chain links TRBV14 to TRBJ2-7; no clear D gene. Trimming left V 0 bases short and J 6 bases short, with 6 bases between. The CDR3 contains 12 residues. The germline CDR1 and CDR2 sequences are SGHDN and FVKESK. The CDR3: CASSQEHGEQYF. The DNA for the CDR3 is TGTGCCAGCAGCCAAGAACATGGCGAGCAGTACTTC.